This T cell receptor (beta chain) originates from a study of blood T cell repertoires in COVID-19 (dated by TCRdb to about 2020). For the wider study: Samples from collaborators originated in the United States, Italy and Spain and spanned both the acute and convalescent phases of COVID-19. The material from the prospective study consisted of cDNA or gDNA derived from T cells, B-cell-depleted T cells, or PBMCs. Subjects who had been exposed to COVID-19, were actively infected with it, or had recovered from it provided the deeply sampled blood TCRbeta repertoires that made up the dataset. The repertoires were released in a freely available public database intended as a resource for research on the immune response to SARS-CoV-2. Samples came from the ongoing ImmuneRACE study (first 160 participants) plus 1,254 subjects from 6 global collaborators. The sample metadata nearly always contained a de-identified subject ID, COVID-19 status, age in years and sex. Where available, HLA class I and class II types were obtained from metadata supplied by the sample provider rather than from assay-based typing.

The investigation overall reported the following: The quantity of clinical and demographic metadata differed by source and by participant and was supplied without curation.

TCRbeta CDR3 regions were amplified from genomic DNA using the immunoSEQ Assay, a bias-controlled multiplex PCR. Under the source paper's analysis protocol: The number of nucleated cells in each sample was estimated from the amplification of reference gene primers within the assay. To quantify the absolute abundance of each unique TCRbeta CDR3 rearrangement, sequence reads were collapsed and filtered. For each sample, productive Simpson clonality was calculated by taking the square root of Simpson's diversity index across productive rearrangements. What TCRdb holds here is the immuneACCESS table cut down to in-frame rearrangements. Part of the clones is not present; checked against another copy, under half of the missing clones reflect an unresolved V gene, and the others are unexplained. V and J calls and clone size are copied from that table; D and trimming were computed from the DNA. Present in this sample are about 170,000 clones, less than 90% of which were seen just once. The ten largest clones capture 9.5% to 13% of the sample.

Comments on this clone: This clone's antigen is unknown. No base-level quality is on record; no much larger clone is a single base apart.

At one collaborating source in Seattle, patients were enrolled during active infection and were followed longitudinally through the course of disease. Each collaborating institution followed its own protocols to collect whole blood in K2EDTA tubes. For TCRbeta analysis, collaborators shipped samples in one of three forms: frozen whole blood, isolated PBMCs, or DNA extracted from either of those sample types. V ends up 8 bases short and J 13 bases short, with an unmatched junction base count of 11. Via the germline V gene (reference sequence), CDR1 is MNHEY and CDR2 SMNVEV. Including the terminal cysteine and phenylalanine, the CDR3 comprises 13 residues. Solely the CDR3 DNA is kept, with 39 bases framed from the first base.

The specimen was peripheral blood. Recombination joined TRBV27 with TRBJ2-1, and 10 junctional nucleotides match TRBD2. This clonotype originated in an older woman with COVID-19, enrolled during active disease. The nucleotide sequence reads as follows: TGTGCCAGCGCTGCCCTGAGCGGGAGGGAACAGTTCTTC. Its protein reads: CASAALSGREQFF.